This TCR beta chain was identified during a study of CD8+ T cells in alopecia areata. Study-wide results and caveats: Whereas mice showed it more clearly, TCR sharing across patients was murkier, possibly because of HLA.

The CDR3 consists of 17 residues. The V end lost 0 bases, the J end lost 3 bases, and 15 bases lay between the germline ends. Germline assignment: CDR1 SGHTA and CDR2 FQGNSA. Sorted populations comprised CD4+ and CD8+ T cells obtained from PBMCs. This clone was observed once. Its antigen is unidentified. Extraction and reverse transcription of RNA yielded cDNA as the sequencing template. Assay used: immunoSEQ multiplex PCR; TCRdb lists only in-frame clones, some missing. This table holds 200,000 to 250,000 clones, approximately 52% found once. The TCR comes from a human donor with alopecia areata. The sample here was CD4+ T cells sorted from blood, taken at week 0. V usage is TRBV7-2 and J usage is TRBJ2-1; D call uncertain. For the CDR3, the DNA is TGTGCCAGCAGCTTAGCGCTCTCAGCGTGGAGCTACAATGAGCAGTTCTTC. It yields the protein CASSLALSAWSYNEQFF.